This T cell receptor beta chain was observed in a study of response to subunit inactivated influenza vaccine. The study, taken as a whole, reports: Only a handful of new T cells, the authors suggested, are recruited with each seasonal influenza vaccination.

About this clonotype itself: Its target is unknown.

CDR1 is SGHTS, CDR2 YDEGEE, per germline. V was clipped by 4 bases and J by 3 bases; unmatched bases: 11. The CDR3 is 16 amino acids. TCRdb passed the RT-PCR reads through MiXCR, listing each CDR3 protein once. The sample lists about 830,000 distinct CDR3 sequences; approximately 18% were seen once. This sample comprised PBMCs from blood, obtained about 5 days after vaccination. The TCR originated in a man in his fifties who received an inactivated influenza vaccine. The chain recombines TRBV5-8 with TRBJ2-5; 8 bases are a match to TRBD1. The CDR3, as DNA: TGTGCCAGCAGCCGATGGACAGGGCATAAGGAAGAGACCCAGTACTTC. Its protein is CASSRWTGHKEETQYF.